This record covers a single T cell receptor beta chain. The sample is drawn from a study of blood T cell repertoires in COVID-19. V dropped 2 bases and J dropped 3 bases, with 18 bases sitting between them. Germline-derived CDR1 and CDR2 are SGHNT and YYREEE (reference sequence). The CDR3 spans 17 residues. Sequencing was performed with immunoSEQ multiplex PCR; in TCRdb, only in-frame clones are kept and a portion is missing. The sample lists around 70,000 clones, roughly 84% occurring once. The TCR was taken from a woman of 80 years or more with active or convalescent COVID-19. The specimen was peripheral blood. V and J are TRBV5-4 and TRBJ2-1; tentative D call: TRBD2 (5 bases). CDR3 DNA: TGTGCCAGCAGCTTAAGGAGTAGCGCAAGAGACTACAATGAGCAGTTCTTC. Its protein product is CASSLRSSARDYNEQFF.